A single T cell receptor beta chain is shown here with its context. Its target is not known. The data stem from a study of T-cell memory formation after mild COVID-19. About the research overall: Largely donor-specific TCR clusters were found.

Sample barcodes and UMIs were carried by the TCR alpha and TCR beta cDNA libraries that 5'RACE generated with constant-segment primers. Each CDR3 protein is one row after TCRdb ran MiXCR on the 5' RACE reads. The table has around 320,000 distinct CDR3 sequences, roughly 19% seen once. The V end lost 3 bases, the J end lost 6 bases, and 17 bases lay between the germline ends. CDR3 length equals 15 residues. The V gene's germline CDR1 is MNHEY and CDR2 SMNVEV (reference sequence). Study results and limitations: Detection of some responders pre-infection suggested pre-existing cross-reactive memory T cells participated.

The TCR was taken from a man aged 18 to 29 who had mild COVID-19 (a few samples of this study predate the infection). Cell type and time point are not known. The J gene is TRBJ1-1, the V gene TRBV27; D may be TRBD1 (5 bases). The sample was PBMCs or a T cell subset sorted from them (not recorded which). The CDR3 is CASSFTRGGVAEAFF. CDR3 in DNA: TGTGCCAGCAGTTTCACCCGGGGGGGAGTAGCTGAAGCTTTCTTT.